This TCR beta chain was observed in a study of tissue T cells after allogeneic stem cell transplantation. Comment on this clone: Its antigen is unidentified. Genes and germline are mouse. The sequence runs out 1 residue before the end of the CDR3; the remainder is reconstructed from the germline J gene.

Study observations and caveats: Across patients, clones rarely overlapped, yet motif clusters were shared tissue-specifically.

Noted time point: mouse harvest day 7 after allogeneic transplant. Mouse grafts combined 10^7 T-cell-depleted bone marrow cells with 10^6 splenic CD5+ T cells. B6 (H2b) cells into BALB/c (H2d) mice; tissues taken at day 7 or 14. Here immunoSEQ multiplex PCR was the method, and the copy in TCRdb shows in-frame clones only, minus some. The data contain 9,500 or so clones, 35% to 55% of them singletons. With 3 bases clipped from V and 7 bases from J, the junction kept 8 bases outside the gene matches. The germline V gene has CDR1 NNHNN and CDR2 SYGAGS (reference sequence). The CDR3 has 16 residues. The chain links TRBV13-2 to TRBJ2-1, with TRBD2 matching over 12 bases. The sequenced material came from skin. The TCR originated in a female BALB/c mouse given C57BL/6 T cells with graft-versus-host disease after an allogeneic hematopoietic cell transplant. The CDR3 bases that were read are TGTGCCAGCGGTGCCGACTGGGGGGGCGCGGGAGCTGAGCAGTTC. Residues: CASGADWGGAGAEQF. The CDR3, in full, reads CASGADWGGAGAEQFF.